This T cell receptor (beta chain) was captured in a study of blood T cells in healthy people across ages. Background on the study: Per two T cells, about one barcoded beta molecule was captured through template switching. The study, taken as a whole, reports: The unknown donor CMV status may have confounded expanded clonotype changes.

Donors each provided approximately 9.6 milliliters of peripheral blood. This clonotype was recorded once. Its antigen is undetermined. A J-beta primer mix and a sample-barcoded 5' primer were used in a second PCR of roughly 6 to 11 cycles. Carrying 12 random nucleotides, a template-switch adaptor labeled each individual cDNA molecule. TCRdb analysed the 5' RACE reads with MiXCR anew, one entry per CDR3 protein. Here the sample spans about 830,000 distinct CDR3 sequences, roughly 60% being singletons. The CDR3 runs to 13 residues. CDR1 and CDR2 from the germline V gene are SGHRS and YFSETQ. V was trimmed by 3 bases and J by 6 bases, leaving 12 bases between them.

The sample consisted of blood. This clonotype was obtained from a man aged 25 to 45 in good health. The gene calls are TRBV5-1 and TRBJ1-2; D call uncertain. The CDR3 DNA follows: TGCGCCAGCAGCTGGGAGGGTGGCGATGGCTACACCTTC. Its protein is CASSWEGGDGYTF. Full variable domain (rest looked up from reference TRBV5-1 and TRBJ1-2): KAGVTQTPRYLIKTRGQQVTLSCSPISGHRSVSWYQQTPGQGLQFLFEYFSETQRNKGNFPGRFSGRQFSNSRSEMNVSTLELGDSALYLCASSWEGGDGYTFGSGTRLTVV.